This passage covers 31 T cell receptor beta chains from one sample sequenced in a study of cytomegalovirus exposure and HLA in healthy donors (dated by TCRdb to about 2017). The library was built by means of the immunoSEQ multiplex PCR assay. For the multiplex PCR, a mixture combining 60 forward primers for TCR Vbeta segments and 13 reverse primers for TCR Jbeta segments was used. Sourced from immuneACCESS, this table was stored by TCRdb with only in-frame sequences that have V and J called. A share of the clones is absent; for the studies checked, an unresolved V gene accounts for under half, and the remainder has no known explanation. Here the sample has approximately 190,000 clones; around 83% occur a single time. The ten largest clones take up about 0.8% of the sample. Sequenced input: PBMCs. These receptors all stem from a woman under 30 in good health and CMV-seronegative.

The chain combines TRBV19 with TRBJ1-2, with D tentatively TRBD1 (6 bases). This CDR3 has 14 residues. The V gene lost 5 bases and the J gene lost 6 bases, with 16 bases spanning the gap. Germline CDR1 reads LNHDA; CDR2 reads SQIVND (reference sequence). CDR3 DNA sequence: TGTGCCAGTAGTCCTCGACAGGCAATCAATGGCTACACCTTC. The encoded protein is CASSPRQAINGYTF.

This chain links TRBV15 with TRBJ1-2; 9 positions agree with TRBD1. This CDR3 has 17 amino acids. V lost 5 bases, J lost 4 bases, and 14 bases stayed unmatched. Germline V gene lookup returns CDR1 LNHNV and CDR2 YYDKDF (reference sequence). CDR3 protein: CATSATTNRGPSYGYTF. The CDR3 nucleotides are TGTGCCACCAGCGCGACGACGAACAGGGGGCCAAGCTATGGCTACACCTTC.

The gene calls are TRBV19 and TRBJ2-1, with D perhaps TRBD2 (6 bases). The CDR3 has 15 residues. Trimming shortened V by 3 bases and J by 7 bases, and 16 bases separated the two germline ends. The V gene's germline CDR1 is LNHDA and CDR2 SQIVND (reference sequence). The CDR3 nucleotides read TGTGCCAGTAGTATTCCGCGGGACTTACAGAATGAGCAGTTCTTC. Residues: CASSIPRDLQNEQFF.

The rearrangement links TRBV11-2 to TRBJ1-2, with unresolved D. The CDR3 is 14 residues long. Trimming left V 6 bases short and J 6 bases short, with 17 bases between. CDR1 is SGHAT and CDR2 is FQNNGV in the germline V gene. The CDR3 nucleotides are TGTGCCAGCAGAGGTGAGGGATCGCCCCATGGCTACACCTTC. This encodes CASRGEGSPHGYTF.

The rearrangement joins TRBV27 to TRBJ2-3; 7 bases agree with TRBD2. CDR3 length: 15 amino acids. Looked up from germline, CDR1 is MNHEY and CDR2 is SMNVEV (reference sequence). V shed 5 bases and J 2 bases; nucleotides not matched to a gene: 7. The CDR3 region has the DNA TGTGCCAGCAGTGCCCACGGGACTACCACAGATACGCAGTATTTT. It encodes CASSAHGTTTDTQYF.

J is TRBJ2-1 and V is TRBV6-5, with TRBD2 as a possible D gene (6 bases). The germline V gene has CDR1 MNHEY and CDR2 SVGAGI. The CDR3 spans 16 residues. V was cut by 2 bases and J by 1 base, with 12 bases left in between. The CDR3 spells CASSYRGTVSYNEQFF. CDR3 sequence (DNA): TGTGCCAGCAGTTACCGGGGGACCGTTTCCTACAATGAGCAGTTCTTC.

The rearrangement uses TRBV5-1 and TRBJ2-5; the D gene is possibly TRBD1 (5 bases). V lost 2 bases to trimming and J lost 5 bases, with 10 bases between them. Germline V lookup: CDR1 SGHRS, CDR2 YFSETQ. The CDR3 is made up of 13 amino acids. The DNA of the CDR3 is TGCGCCAGCAGCTTAGGGGTTGGGGAGACCCAGTACTTC. Its translation: CASSLGVGETQYF.

V and J are TRBV2 and TRBJ2-7; 9 bases map to TRBD1. The CDR3 has 13 amino acids. The J segment lost 6 bases and the V segment lost 5 bases, leaving 5 bases of the junction unmatched. Germline CDR1 SNHLY, CDR2 FYNNEI. Here the CDR3 reads CASSPTGGGEQYF. CDR3 in DNA: TGTGCCAGCAGTCCTACAGGGGGCGGCGAGCAGTACTTC.

J is TRBJ2-7 and V is TRBV5-1; D remains unclear. V lost 3 bases and J lost 1, with 11 bases in between. CDR1 and CDR2 (germline): SGHRS, YFSETQ. The CDR3 contains 14 residues. The CDR3 coding sequence is TGCGCCAGCAGCTGGTGGTCGGTTTCCTACGAGCAGTACTTC. Residues: CASSWWSVSYEQYF.

The chain employs TRBV12-5 and TRBJ1-1; D call uncertain. CDR1 is LGHNT, CDR2 FRNRAP, per germline. CDR3 length equals 14 residues. The chain's CDR3 is CQVTQPMMNTEAFF. The CDR3 DNA reads TGTCAAGTAACACAGCCAATGATGAACACTGAAGCTTTCTTT.

V gene TRBV7-8 combines with J gene TRBJ1-2, with 9 bases that match TRBD1. This CDR3 region has 16 residues. From germline, CDR1 is SGHVS and CDR2 FQNEAQ. Trimming at V came to 1 base and at J to 4 bases, leaving 7 bases not matched to a gene. CDR3: CASSLVDRGDIYGYTF. The CDR3 DNA is TGTGCCAGCAGCTTAGTGGACAGGGGTGACATCTATGGCTACACCTTC.

This rearrangement joins TRBV5-6 to TRBJ1-5; D might be TRBD1 (6 bases). V gave up 0 bases and J gave up 6 bases, with 10 bases separating them. The V gene's germline CDR1 is SGHDT and CDR2 YYEEEE. The CDR3 contains 14 residues. The CDR3 DNA follows: TGTGCCAGCAGCTTGGCACAGGGTGGTCAGCCCCAGCATTTT. This sequence encodes CASSLAQGGQPQHF. Using reference TRBV5-6 and TRBJ1-5 for the parts outside the CDR3, the full variable domain is DAGVTQSPTHLIKTRGQQVTLRCSPKSGHDTVSWYQQALGQGPQFIFQYYEEEERQRGNFPDRFSGHQFPNYSSELNVNALLLGDSALYLCASSLAQGGQPQHFGDGTRLSIL.

This chain connects TRBV13 to TRBJ2-6; D remains ambiguous. Deletions cut 6 bases from V and 13 bases from J, with 13 bases between. CDR1 is PRHDT and CDR2 is FYEKMQ in the germline V gene (reference sequence). The CDR3 consists of 12 residues. The CDR3 nucleotides are TGTGCCAGCAGTTACAACCCCAGGGTCCTGACTTTC. The encoded protein is CASSYNPRVLTF.

This clone showed up just a few times. The V call is TRBV6-5, the J call TRBJ2-4; D is undetermined. The CDR3 spans 15 residues. CDR1 MNHEY and CDR2 SVGAGI come from the germline V gene. V was trimmed by 0 bases and J by 7 bases, leaving 13 bases between them. This chain's CDR3 is CASSYSRETPNIQYF. In DNA form, the CDR3 reads TGTGCCAGCAGTTACTCGAGAGAGACACCTAACATTCAGTACTTC.

Concerning this clone itself: The junction shows a germline mismatch at one end, possibly a read error. The chain employs TRBV7-9 and TRBJ1-2; 12 positions agree with TRBD1. This CDR3 comprises 16 residues. CDR1 and CDR2 (germline): SEHNR, FQNEAQ (reference sequence). CDR3 region: CSSTGTGGERNYGYTF. CDR3 sequence (DNA): TGTTCCAGCACAGGGACAGGGGGCGAAAGGAACTATGGCTACACCTTC.

This chain uses TRBV7-3 with TRBJ2-1, with 9 bases aligning to TRBD2. Germline-derived CDR1 and CDR2 are SGHTA and FQGTGA. The CDR3 runs to 13 residues. Germline trimming cut 6 bases from V and 7 bases from J; bases unmatched to any gene: 4. CDR3 nucleotides: TGTGCCAGCAGTTTTCTAGCGGGGAATGAGCAGTTCTTC. The encoded protein is CASSFLAGNEQFF.

The chain links TRBV9 to TRBJ2-5, with D perhaps TRBD2 (5 bases). V was trimmed by 0 bases and J by 4 bases, leaving 10 bases between them. Germline CDR1 is SGDLS and CDR2 is YYNGEE. The CDR3 contains 14 residues. The CDR3: CASSVERNIETQYF. The CDR3 nucleotides are TGTGCCAGCAGCGTAGAGCGGAACATAGAGACCCAGTACTTC. Filled out from reference TRBV9 and TRBJ2-5, the complete variable domain reads DSGVTQTPKHLITATGQRVTLRCSPRSGDLSVYWYQQSLDQGLQFLIQYYNGEERAKGNILERFSAQQFPDLHSELNLSSLELGDSALYFCASSVERNIETQYFGPGTRLLVL.

This rearrangement joins TRBV5-6 to TRBJ2-5, with a possible D match to TRBD2 (6 bases). From germline, CDR1 is SGHDT and CDR2 YYEEEE. V was cut by 3 bases and J by 5 bases, with 14 bases left in between. The CDR3 extends over 14 amino acids. The CDR3 loop is CASSWSGVGETQYF. CDR3 sequence (DNA): TGTGCCAGCAGCTGGTCGGGAGTAGGTGAGACCCAGTACTTC.

This clone was recorded a few times. The chain carries TRBV9 and TRBJ1-2; D unresolved. The CDR3 runs to 15 residues. CDR1 SGDLS and CDR2 YYNGEE come from the germline V gene. Between the trimmed V and J ends, which lost 3 bases and 5 bases, there was a span of 17 bases. Written as DNA, the CDR3 is TGTGCCAGCAGCGATGAAGGAGGCCTCGGTTATGGCTACACCTTC. As protein: CASSDEGGLGYGYTF.

The chain joins TRBV5-1 to TRBJ2-5, with a tentative D call TRBD2 (7 bases). The CDR3 is 18 amino acids. Trimming cost V 3 bases and J 5 bases, with 26 bases left between them. Germline V gene data show CDR1 as SGHRS and CDR2 as YFSETQ. The CDR3 DNA reads TGCGCCAGCAGCTCTAACTACCCGGGGGGCCCTGGGGAGGAGACCCAGTACTTC. Residues: CASSSNYPGGPGEETQYF.

This clone has just a few counts. The chain is built from TRBV6-1 and TRBJ1-5, with D maybe TRBD1 (5 bases). This CDR3 is built from 14 residues. With 3 bases removed from V and 10 bases from J, the gap between germline ends came to 16 bases. CDR1 is MNHNS and CDR2 is SASEGT in the germline V gene. The CDR3 loop reads CASSDLEGADPQHF. In DNA form, the CDR3 reads TGTGCCAGCAGTGATCTTGAAGGGGCCGACCCCCAGCATTTT.

The chain recombines TRBV27 with TRBJ2-3, with 8 bases lining up with TRBD1. Germline values: CDR1 MNHEY, CDR2 SMNVEV (reference sequence). The ends lost 4 bases at V and 1 base at J; junction bases unmatched: 7. The CDR3 consists of 16 residues. The CDR3 nucleotides read TGTGCCAGCAGTTATCTGACGGACAGGGGCACAGATACGCAGTATTTT. Amino acids: CASSYLTDRGTDTQYF.

The chain carries TRBV7-9 and TRBJ2-1; 8 bases align to TRBD2. The CDR3 is 17 amino acids. The germline gives CDR1 SEHNR, CDR2 FQNEAQ (reference sequence). The J segment lost 5 bases and the V segment lost 0 bases, leaving 9 bases of the junction unmatched. CDR3 coding DNA: TGTGCCAGCAGCTTAGCGTTAAGTAGCGGGAACGACAATGAGCAGTTCTTC. Protein: CASSLALSSGNDNEQFF.

The J gene is TRBJ2-5, the V gene TRBV14; 12 nucleotides line up with TRBD2. Germline CDR1 SGHDN, CDR2 FVKESK. V lost 1 base, J lost 4 bases, and 1 base stayed unmatched. The CDR3 contains 15 residues. The DNA of the CDR3 is TGTGCCAGCAGCCAAGGACTAGCGGGGGTAGAGACCCAGTACTTC. Protein product: CASSQGLAGVETQYF.

J is TRBJ2-6 and V is TRBV9; D is unresolved. CDR3 size: 11 residues. From germline, CDR1 is SGDLS and CDR2 YYNGEE. Between the trimmed V and J ends, which lost 0 bases and 15 bases, there was a span of 7 bases. The CDR3 protein is CASSVDGDLTF. The CDR3 region has the DNA TGTGCCAGCAGCGTAGACGGAGACCTGACTTTC.

The chain carries TRBV27 and TRBJ2-7, with D possibly matching TRBD2 (5 bases). Trimming took 3 bases from V and 0 from J, leaving 9 bases between them. The CDR3 sequence is 14 residues long. Per the germline V gene, CDR1 is MNHEY and CDR2 is SMNVEV (reference sequence). CDR3 sequence (DNA): TGTGCCAGCAGTTTGGTGGGGAGCTCCTACGAGCAGTACTTC. Translated: CASSLVGSSYEQYF.

This chain joins TRBV27 and TRBJ2-7; 9 bases fit TRBD2. The CDR3 totals 15 residues. Trimming at V came to 3 bases and at J to 7 bases, leaving 10 bases not matched to a gene. The V gene's germline CDR1 is MNHEY and CDR2 SMNVEV (reference sequence). The CDR3 region is CASSLAGGTSWEQYF. The CDR3 DNA reads TGTGCCAGCAGTTTGGCGGGAGGGACTAGTTGGGAGCAGTACTTC.

This clone was observed a few times. The genes are TRBV6-5 and TRBJ2-3; the D gene is possibly TRBD2 (5 bases). Germline CDR1 reads MNHEY; CDR2 reads SVGAGI. V lost 6 bases and J 0 bases, leaving 16 bases between the germline ends. This CDR3 has 16 amino acids. The DNA for the CDR3 is TGTGCCAGCAGCTACGGCACTAGTCTTAGCACAGATACGCAGTATTTT. Its protein product is CASSYGTSLSTDTQYF.

The V gene is TRBV7-2, the J gene TRBJ2-1, with TRBD1 matching 11 bases. Germline CDR1 reads SGHTA; CDR2 reads FQGNSA. With 1 base clipped from V and 5 bases from J, the junction kept 4 bases outside the gene matches. The CDR3 extends over 16 amino acids. The CDR3 DNA is TGTGCCAGCAGCTTAGTGGGGACAGGGGGGGACAATGAGCAGTTCTTC. This translates into CASSLVGTGGDNEQFF. Full variable domain (rest looked up from reference TRBV7-2 and TRBJ2-1): GAGVSQSPSNKVTEKGKDVELRCDPISGHTALYWYRQSLGQGLEFLIYFQGNSAPDKSGLPSDRFSAERTGGSVSTLTIQRTQQEDSAVYLCASSLVGTGGDNEQFFGPGTRLTVL.

The rearrangement joins TRBV6-6 to TRBJ2-5; tentative D call: TRBD2 (6 bases). CDR1 and CDR2 from the germline V gene are MNHNY and SVGAGI (reference sequence). The CDR3 runs to 16 residues. With 2 bases removed from V and 1 base from J, the gap between germline ends came to 14 bases. In DNA, the CDR3 is TGTGCCAGCAGTTACCCCGGGGGTAGCGGCCAAGAGACCCAGTACTTC. Residues: CASSYPGGSGQETQYF.

This clone has a single count. J is TRBJ2-3 and V is TRBV15; tentatively, D is TRBD1 (5 bases). Trimming cost V 0 bases and J 1 base, with 11 bases left between them. Germline values: CDR1 LNHNV, CDR2 YYDKDF (reference sequence). This CDR3 has 16 residues. CDR3 residues: CATSRERTIGTDTQYF. CDR3 nucleotides: TGTGCCACCAGCAGAGAAAGGACAATCGGCACAGATACGCAGTATTTT.